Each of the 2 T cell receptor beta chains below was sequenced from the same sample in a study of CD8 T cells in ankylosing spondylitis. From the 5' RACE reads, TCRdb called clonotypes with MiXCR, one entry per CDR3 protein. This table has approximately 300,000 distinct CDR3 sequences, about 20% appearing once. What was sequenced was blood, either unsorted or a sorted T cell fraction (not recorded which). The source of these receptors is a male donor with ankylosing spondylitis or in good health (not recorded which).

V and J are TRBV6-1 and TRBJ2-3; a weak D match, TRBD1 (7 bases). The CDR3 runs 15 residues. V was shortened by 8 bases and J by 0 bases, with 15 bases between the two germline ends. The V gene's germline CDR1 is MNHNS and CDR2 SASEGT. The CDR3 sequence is CASSGQGGSTDTQYF. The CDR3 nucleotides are TGTGCCAGCTCGGGTCAGGGGGGAAGCACAGATACGCAGTATTTT.

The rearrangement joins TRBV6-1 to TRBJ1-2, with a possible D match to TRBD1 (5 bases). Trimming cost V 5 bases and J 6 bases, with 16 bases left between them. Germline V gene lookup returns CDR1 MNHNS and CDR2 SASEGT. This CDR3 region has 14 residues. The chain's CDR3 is CASSPARTLNGYTF. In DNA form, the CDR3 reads TGTGCCAGCAGTCCGGCGCGGACACTTAATGGCTACACCTTC.